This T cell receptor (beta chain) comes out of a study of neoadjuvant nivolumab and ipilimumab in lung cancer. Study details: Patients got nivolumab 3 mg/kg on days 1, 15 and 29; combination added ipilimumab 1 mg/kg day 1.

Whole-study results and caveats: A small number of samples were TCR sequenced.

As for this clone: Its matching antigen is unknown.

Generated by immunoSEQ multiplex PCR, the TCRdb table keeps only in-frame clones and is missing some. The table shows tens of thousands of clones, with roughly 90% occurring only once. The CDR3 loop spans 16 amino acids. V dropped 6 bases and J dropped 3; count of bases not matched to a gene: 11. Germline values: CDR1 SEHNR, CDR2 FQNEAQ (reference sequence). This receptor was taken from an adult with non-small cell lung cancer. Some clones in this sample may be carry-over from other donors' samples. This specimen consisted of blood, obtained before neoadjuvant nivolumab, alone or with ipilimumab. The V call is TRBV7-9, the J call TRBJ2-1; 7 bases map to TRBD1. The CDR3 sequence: CASRRTGDPLYNEQFF. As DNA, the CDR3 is TGTGCCAGCAGGCGCACAGGGGATCCCCTCTACAATGAGCAGTTCTTC.